The rows below give T cell receptor beta chains drawn from one sample of a study of siplizumab effects on memory and regulatory T cells. TCRdb keeps only in-frame clones here, not all; method: immunoSEQ multiplex PCR. The sample shows about 100,000 clones, around 93% of them seen only once. Sequencing was performed on non-Treg CD4+ T cells sorted from blood. The receptors stem from a human donor in good health. CDR3s include the opening cysteine and the closing phenylalanine or tryptophan. Each record gives: D gene, J gene, clone size, V gene, CDR3 protein, CDR3 DNA. A D gene is named only where the DNA matches it firmly. The size entry is marked missing in some rows and otherwise reads once, few, many or a size class.

>-|TRBJ1-1|-|TRBV7-6
CASSLQLAGQNTEAFF
TGTGCCAGCAGCTTACAGCTTGCCGGGCAGAACACTGAAGCTTTCTTT
>TRBD2|TRBJ2-7|-|TRBV9
CASSAGLADDYEQYF
TGTGCCAGCAGCGCGGGACTAGCGGATGACTACGAGCAGTACTTC
>-|TRBJ1-1|-|TRBV28
CASRIGVNTEAFF
TGTGCCAGCAGGATCGGAGTGAACACTGAAGCTTTCTTT
>TRBD1|TRBJ1-2|-|TRBV7-3
CASSPGPGQAYGYTF
TGTGCCAGCAGCCCAGGCCCGGGACAGGCCTATGGCTACACCTTC
>TRBD2|TRBJ2-2|-|TRBV9
CASSVTSGGSGELFF
TGTGCCAGCAGCGTTACTAGCGGGGGCTCCGGGGAGCTGTTTTTT
>-|TRBJ2-5|-|TRBV15
CATSTLVSQETQYF
TGTGCCACAAGCACCCTAGTCTCCCAAGAGACCCAGTACTTC
>TRBD1|TRBJ2-6|once|TRBV5-1
CASSLGRGGRGANVLTF
TGCGCCAGCAGCTTGGGTCGAGGGGGCCGTGGGGCCAACGTCCTGACTTTC
>-|TRBJ2-7|-|TRBV9
CASSPALGAISYEQYF
TGTGCCAGCAGCCCCGCCTTGGGGGCAATCTCCTACGAGCAGTACTTC
>TRBD1|TRBJ2-2|-|TRBV6-1
CASSEGRGTGRSGELFF
TGTGCCAGCAGTGAAGGCCGAGGGACAGGGCGGTCCGGGGAGCTGTTTTTT
>-|TRBJ1-5|few|TRBV7-9
CASSFRNQPQHF
TGTGCCAGCAGCTTCAGGAATCAGCCCCAGCATTTT
>TRBD1|TRBJ1-6|-|TRBV2
CATGWDSNSPLHF
TGTGCCACTGGTTGGGACAGTAATTCACCCCTCCACTTT
>-|TRBJ2-7|-|TRBV5-6
CASSFGRGPYEQYF
TGTGCCAGCAGCTTCGGCAGGGGCCCGTACGAGCAGTACTTC
>-|TRBJ2-7|-|TRBV19
CASSIEGKTPPKYF
TGTGCCAGTAGTATCGAGGGAAAAACCCCCCCAAAGTACTTC
>-|TRBJ1-6|-|TRBV28
CASSLEGRSALHF
TGTGCCAGCAGTTTGGAGGGCAGGTCGGCCCTCCACTTT
>-|TRBJ2-1|-|TRBV19
CASWSTLNEQFF
TGTGCCAGTTGGTCCACTCTCAATGAGCAGTTCTTC
>-|TRBJ2-7|-|TRBV4-2
CASSQDRLGLSREQYF
TGTGCCAGCAGCCAAGACCGCCTAGGTCTCTCACGCGAGCAGTACTTC
>TRBD1|TRBJ2-7|-|TRBV15
CATSSGTGISEQYF
TGTGCCACCAGCAGCGGGACAGGGATAAGCGAGCAGTACTTC
>-|TRBJ2-7|-|TRBV11-2
CASSTPLVLTSYEQYF
TGTGCCAGCAGCACTCCCCTCGTCCTTACCTCCTACGAGCAGTACTTC